The clone carrying this TCR beta chain was seen a handful of times. This CDR3 region has 15 residues. V lost 4 bases and J lost 4; bases outside the gene matches: 8. CDR1 and CDR2 from the germline V gene are SGHRS and YFSETQ. This sample was included in a study of beta chain features in type 1 diabetes. Investigators reverse transcribed all isolated RNA, so they sequenced expressed TCRB transcripts. TCRdb's table, derived via immunoSEQ multiplex PCR, lists solely in-frame clones and lacks some. The top ten clones hold just under 0.035% of a sample with 200,000 to 250,000 clones, roughly 9.6% of them seen once.

The sample comprised naive CD4+ T cells from blood. The receptor was isolated from a woman aged 18 to 35 in good health. The chain uses TRBV5-1 and TRBJ2-3; the match to TRBD2 covers 8 bases. CDR3 DNA: TGCGCCAGCAGCCGCAGCGGGAGATACGCAGATACGCAGTATTTT. This sequence encodes CASSRSGRYADTQYF.